The next 20 T cell receptor beta chains were all read from a single sample in a study of post-analysis software for immune sequencing data. Findings and caveats of the study: In patients, TRBV5-6, TRBV5-1 and TRBV20-1 belonged to four or five TRBV segments found more frequently than in controls.

Their antigen targets remain unknown. Prepared TCR beta cDNA libraries contained unique molecular identifiers. MiXCR was run by TCRdb on the PCR reads, yielding one entry per CDR3 protein. The data contain roughly 620,000 distinct CDR3 sequences, about 44% of them singletons. Sample: blood. These receptors came from a girl between 10 and 17 years old with multiple sclerosis.

V is TRBV19 and J is TRBJ2-7; TRBD1 might be the D (6 bases). The CDR3 is 14 residues long. Germline loops: CDR1 LNHDA, CDR2 SQIVND (reference sequence). The V end was cut by 3 bases, the J end by 2 bases, with 11 bases between. The CDR3 here is CASSITAGAYEQYF. CDR3 in DNA: TGTGCCAGTAGTATTACGGCAGGGGCCTACGAGCAGTACTTC.

This clonotype came up a few times. The chain joins TRBV4-2 to TRBJ2-7; TRBD1 aligns across 8 bases. From germline, CDR1 is LGHNA and CDR2 YNFKEQ. With 0 bases clipped from V and 0 bases from J, the junction kept 1 base outside the gene matches. The CDR3 sequence is 15 residues long. CDR3 protein: CASSQDGQGSYEQYF. Here the CDR3 DNA reads TGTGCCAGCAGCCAAGATGGACAGGGCTCCTACGAGCAGTACTTC.

There are a few counts of this clonotype. The chain employs TRBV20-1 and TRBJ2-3; 12 bases align to TRBD2. The CDR3 has 16 residues. V lost 4 bases and J lost 1; bases outside the gene matches: 6. CDR1 and CDR2 from the germline V gene are DFQATT and SNEGSKA (reference sequence). CDR3 amino acids: CSATRLAGVGTDTQYF. CDR3 in DNA: TGCAGTGCTACTAGACTAGCGGGAGTGGGCACAGATACGCAGTATTTT.

V is TRBV7-9 and J is TRBJ2-7; 7 positions match TRBD2. Germline V gene sequence: CDR1 SEHNR, CDR2 FQNEAQ (reference sequence). This CDR3 has 14 residues. Trimming at V came to 5 bases and at J to 3 bases, leaving 7 bases not matched to a gene. The CDR3 loop reads CASSVAGVNYEQYF. Here the CDR3 DNA reads TGTGCCAGCAGCGTCGCGGGGGTGAACTACGAGCAGTACTTC.

This rearrangement joins TRBV20-1 to TRBJ2-5; unclear D gene. Germline V gives CDR1 DFQATT, CDR2 SNEGSKA (reference sequence). This CDR3 spans 10 amino acids. V dropped 3 bases and J dropped 11 bases, with 10 bases sitting between them. CDR3 sequence: CSASNNEQYF. DNA for the CDR3: TGCAGTGCTAGTAACAATGAGCAGTACTTC.

Here the CDR3 reads CSARDGTGAPFNQPQHF. The CDR3 DNA sequence: TGCAGTGCTAGAGATGGGACAGGGGCCCCCTTTAATCAGCCCCAGCATTTT. The chain uses TRBV20-1 and TRBJ1-5; TRBD1 matches 10 bases. Trimming at V came to 0 bases and at J to 4 bases, leaving 9 bases not matched to a gene. Germline loops: CDR1 DFQATT, CDR2 SNEGSKA (reference sequence). The CDR3 length is 17 residues.

This clonotype was seen a handful of times. The chain recombines TRBV4-1 with TRBJ2-7; D is undetermined. From germline, CDR1 is MGHRA and CDR2 YSYEKL. V was shortened by 7 bases and J by 2 bases, with 3 bases between the two germline ends. CDR3 length: 10 amino acids. CDR3 DNA sequence: TGCGCCAGCACAGCCTACGAGCAGTACTTC. Translating gives CASTAYEQYF.

This rearrangement joins TRBV7-2 to TRBJ2-5; D might be TRBD2 (6 bases). The germline gives CDR1 SGHTA, CDR2 FQGNSA. This CDR3 has 14 amino acids. The V end was cut by 5 bases, the J end by 7 bases, with 17 bases between. The CDR3 coding sequence is TGTGCCAGCAGCACCGCGGGACCGATACGGACCCAGTACTTC. Protein sequence: CASSTAGPIRTQYF.

This chain connects TRBV3-1 to TRBJ2-7; tentatively, D is TRBD2 (6 bases). The V gene lost 4 bases and the J gene lost 1 base, with 11 bases spanning the gap. Per germline, CDR1 LGHDT and CDR2 YNNKEL (reference sequence). CDR3 size: 14 residues. This CDR3 reads CASSPTRGSYEQYF. The CDR3 DNA reads TGTGCCAGCAGCCCGACTAGGGGATCCTACGAGCAGTACTTC.

The rearrangement joins TRBV4-1 to TRBJ1-6, with D possibly matching TRBD1 (5 bases). The CDR3 runs 15 residues. Looked up from germline, CDR1 is MGHRA and CDR2 is YSYEKL. The V end lost 3 bases, the J end lost 7 bases, and 13 bases lay between the germline ends. In DNA form, the CDR3 reads TGCGCCAGCAGCCACCCCTGGGGGATGAATTCACCCCTCCACTTT. Residues: CASSHPWGMNSPLHF.

V and J are TRBV12-3 or TRBV12-4 and TRBJ2-5, with a tentative D call TRBD1 (5 bases). The ends were cut back, 1 base at V and 11 bases at J, with 20 bases in the middle. The CDR3 sequence is 15 residues long. DNA of the CDR3: TGTGCCAGCAGTTTAGGGGGCAGACCGTCGGACGGGCAGTACTTC. Its translation is CASSLGGRPSDGQYF.

This clonotype was counted at least ten times. The rearrangement joins TRBV10-3 to TRBJ2-4; perhaps TRBD1 as D (6 bases). This CDR3 spans 14 amino acids. Trimming removed 0 bases at V and 8 bases at J, with 11 bases between. Looked up from germline, CDR1 is ENHRY and CDR2 is SYGVKD. The chain's CDR3 is CAISESPGVDIQYF. The CDR3 bases are TGTGCCATCAGTGAGTCCCCAGGGGTGGACATTCAGTACTTC.

This clonotype has only a few counts. The V and J genes are TRBV10-1 and TRBJ1-4; TRBD1 is a possible D gene (5 bases). Trimming shortened V by 3 bases and J by 11 bases, and 16 bases separated the two germline ends. The V gene's germline CDR1 is WNHNN and CDR2 SYGVQD (reference sequence). The CDR3 covers 14 residues. The CDR3 region is CASSEEAGNGKLFF. The CDR3 bases are TGCGCCAGCAGTGAAGAAGCAGGGAACGGGAAACTGTTTTTT.

This clonotype was seen only once. The chain couples TRBV7-9 to TRBJ2-7, with D unresolved. V gave up 3 bases and J gave up 3 bases, with 9 bases separating them. The CDR3 is made up of 13 amino acids. Germline CDR1 reads SEHNR; CDR2 reads FQNEAQ (reference sequence). CDR3 bases: TGTGCCAGCAGCTTTGCTAGGAACTACGAGCAGTACTTC. Amino acid sequence: CASSFARNYEQYF.

This clonotype was counted a single time. The genes are TRBV10-3 and TRBJ1-1; D is unclear. Germline V gene sequence: CDR1 ENHRY, CDR2 SYGVKD. The CDR3 covers 12 residues. V dropped 5 bases and J dropped 6 bases, with 10 bases sitting between them. CDR3 in DNA: TGTGCCATCAGTAGCCTAACAGCTGAAGCTTTCTTT. As protein: CAISSLTAEAFF.

Only one count was recorded for this clonotype. The rearrangement links TRBV29-1 to TRBJ2-3; 7 nucleotides agree with TRBD1. V lost 4 bases, J lost 2 bases, and 3 bases stayed unmatched. The germline V gene encodes CDR1 SQVTM and CDR2 ANQGSEA. The CDR3 extends over 13 amino acids. In DNA, the CDR3 is TGCAGCGTTGGGACAGGCGCCACAGATACGCAGTATTTT. It is translated as CSVGTGATDTQYF.

This clonotype has just a few counts. This chain uses TRBV6-5 with TRBJ1-1; D uncertain. Trimming left V 5 bases short and J 6 bases short, with 10 bases between. The CDR3 totals 12 residues. Germline assignment: CDR1 MNHEY and CDR2 SVGAGI. The CDR3 spells CASSQVPAEAFF. In DNA, the CDR3 is TGTGCCAGCAGTCAAGTCCCGGCTGAAGCTTTCTTT.

CDR3 sequence reads: CAIQGQGEEETQYF. The CDR3 coding sequence is TGTGCCATCCAAGGACAGGGGGAGGAAGAGACCCAGTACTTC. The rearrangement joins TRBV10-3 to TRBJ2-5; 10 bases are a match to TRBD1. The CDR3 length is 14 residues. Germline V gene data show CDR1 as ENHRY and CDR2 as SYGVKD. V shed 8 bases, J shed 3 bases, and the junction held 6 bases outside the gene matches.

The chain combines TRBV10-3 with TRBJ2-1, with TRBD2 matching 14 bases. The CDR3 runs 15 residues. Unmatched junction bases numbered 5, after V lost 7 bases and J lost 6 bases. Germline lookup yields CDR1 ENHRY and CDR2 SYGVKD. This CDR3 is CAITSGTSGSNEQFF. DNA of the CDR3: TGTGCCATCACTTCTGGGACTAGCGGGAGCAATGAGCAGTTCTTC.

The table lists this clonotype with a count of one. The chain carries TRBV12-3 or TRBV12-4 and TRBJ1-5; D gene ambiguous. This CDR3 spans 16 amino acids. The V end was cut by 3 bases, the J end by 3 bases, with 15 bases between. The CDR3 loop reads CASSFALLRNNQPQHF. The CDR3 DNA follows: TGTGCCAGCAGTTTCGCCCTACTGAGAAACAATCAGCCCCAGCATTTT.